This T cell receptor beta chain is drawn from a study of cytomegalovirus exposure and HLA in healthy donors. The primer mix had 60 Vbeta and 13 Jbeta primers. TCRdb keeps only in-frame clones here, not all; method: immunoSEQ multiplex PCR. The table lists about 100,000 clones, 70% of them singletons. The CDR3 is made up of 14 amino acids. Germline assignment: CDR1 SGDLS and CDR2 YYNGEE. The V end lost 0 bases, the J end lost 0 bases, and 5 bases lay between the germline ends. Specimen: PBMCs. This chain links TRBV9 with TRBJ2-3; no clear D gene. The receptor was isolated from a man in his forties in good health and CMV-seropositive. The CDR3 here is CASSVAISTDTQYF. The CDR3 bases are TGTGCCAGCAGCGTAGCTATAAGCACAGATACGCAGTATTTT. The full variable domain, its missing parts supplied by reference TRBV9 and TRBJ2-3, is DSGVTQTPKHLITATGQRVTLRCSPRSGDLSVYWYQQSLDQGLQFLIQYYNGEERAKGNILERFSAQQFPDLHSELNLSSLELGDSALYFCASSVAISTDTQYFGPGTRLTVL.